One sample yielded the 28 T cell receptor beta chains listed below, sequenced in a study of OX40 agonist ivuxolimab in advanced cancers. Sequencing was performed with immunoSEQ multiplex PCR; in TCRdb, only in-frame clones are kept and a portion is missing. The sample lists just under 35,000 clones, around 93% occurring once. This specimen consisted of CD4+ or CD8+ T cells sorted from blood, obtained in a trial of the OX40 agonist ivuxolimab. These receptors came from an adult with an advanced solid tumor such as melanoma, head and neck, liver or kidney cancer.

The genes are TRBV12-1 and TRBJ2-6; whether TRBD1, the table's D call, matches the DNA was not checked. TRBV12-1 is a pseudogene segment. The CDR3 is 22 amino acids. CDR3 in amino acids: CASSFGKPIRDRGRAGANVLTF. CDR3 bases: TGTGCCAGCAGCTTTGGGAAACCTATACGGGACAGGGGGCGAGCTGGGGCCAACGTCCTGACTTTC.

The chain couples TRBV11-2 to TRBJ2-2; D might be TRBD1 or TRBD2, each matching 5 bases. The CDR3 is made up of 16 amino acids. The V and J ends lost 1 base and 7 bases respectively, with 16 bases between them. Germline V gives CDR1 SGHAT, CDR2 FQNNGV. DNA of the CDR3: TGTGCCAGCAGCTTAGTTGGGGGAGACGTTATCGGGGAGCTGTTTTTT. This gives the protein CASSLVGGDVIGELFF.

The rearrangement uses TRBV9 and TRBJ1-3; D is uncertain. Per germline, CDR1 SGDLS and CDR2 YYNGEE. The V gene lost 0 bases and the J gene lost 4 bases, with 8 bases spanning the gap. The CDR3 sequence is 14 residues long. CDR3 amino acids: CASSVATAGNTIYF. The CDR3 nucleotides read TGTGCCAGCAGCGTAGCTACAGCCGGAAACACCATATATTTT.

The V and J genes are TRBV9 and TRBJ2-3; D not certain. Germline CDR1 reads SGDLS; CDR2 reads YYNGEE. Trimming pared 2 bases from V and 5 bases from J, leaving 6 bases between. CDR3 length: 12 amino acids. CDR3 DNA: TGTGCCAGCAGCGTGGACGGAGATACGCAGTATTTT. It codes for CASSVDGDTQYF.

The chain combines TRBV19 with TRBJ2-1, with D tentatively TRBD1 or TRBD2 (6 bases each). V lost 5 bases, J lost 5 bases, and 13 bases lay in between. This CDR3 spans 14 amino acids. Looked up from germline, CDR1 is LNHDA and CDR2 is SQIVND (reference sequence). CDR3 in DNA: TGTGCCAGTAGTCGCGGAGGGGGTAACAATGAGCAGTTCTTC. The encoded protein is CASSRGGGNNEQFF.

J is TRBJ2-7 and V is TRBV9; D possibly corresponds to TRBD1 (6 bases). The V end lost 3 bases, the J end lost 0 bases, and 10 bases lay between the germline ends. CDR3 length: 14 residues. Germline CDR1 and CDR2: SGDLS and YYNGEE. DNA for the CDR3: TGTGCCAGCAGCGCGGGACATTTCTCCTACGAGCAGTACTTC. This translates into CASSAGHFSYEQYF.

The chain carries TRBV13 and TRBJ2-7, with 10 nucleotides matching TRBD2. The ends lost 4 bases at V and 3 bases at J; junction bases unmatched: 3. There are 14 residues in the CDR3. CDR1 and CDR2 (germline): PRHDT, FYEKMQ (reference sequence). Here the CDR3 DNA reads TGTGCCAGCAGCTCCCGGACTAGCGGCTACGAGCAGTACTTC. Protein: CASSSRTSGYEQYF.

V usage is TRBV7-2 and J usage is TRBJ2-7; a weak D match, TRBD2 (6 bases). Germline CDR1 and CDR2: SGHTA and FQGNSA. Trimming shortened V by 5 bases and J by 5 bases, and 13 bases separated the two germline ends. The CDR3 has 13 residues. The CDR3 nucleotides read TGTGCCAGCAGCCCACAACGGGAGAACGAGCAGTACTTC. This codes for CASSPQRENEQYF.

This chain joins TRBV4-3 and TRBJ2-5; D may be TRBD1 or TRBD2 (5 bases each). Trimming took off 0 bases at V and 5 bases at J, with 16 bases between the two ends. Germline V lookup: CDR1 LGHNA, CDR2 YSLEER. This CDR3 spans 16 amino acids. The CDR3 protein is CASSQEQWDALETQYF. Written as DNA, the CDR3 is TGCGCCAGCAGCCAAGAGCAGTGGGACGCTCTGGAGACCCAGTACTTC.

This clone appeared once. DNA for the CDR3: TGCGCCAGCAGCCCTGGGACGGATGAAAAACTGTTTTTT. This codes for CASSPGTDEKLFF. The J gene is TRBJ1-4, the V gene TRBV4-3; D perhaps matches TRBD1 (5 bases). The CDR3 contains 13 residues. V lost 4 bases and J 6 bases, leaving 9 bases between the germline ends. From germline, CDR1 is LGHNA and CDR2 YSLEER.

V usage is TRBV7-9 and J usage is TRBJ2-3, with 9 bases that match TRBD2. V dropped 10 bases and J dropped 0; count of bases not matched to a gene: 5. Germline CDR1 is SEHNR and CDR2 is FQNEAQ (reference sequence). The CDR3 totals 14 residues. CDR3 in DNA: TGTGCCATCGTAGCGGGAGAAAGCACAGATACGCAGTATTTT. Amino acid sequence: CAIVAGESTDTQYF.

The chain employs TRBV7-9 and TRBJ2-7; no clear D gene. This CDR3 is built from 13 residues. In germline, CDR1 is SEHNR, CDR2 FQNEAQ (reference sequence). Trimming stripped 0 bases from V and 2 bases from J, with 5 bases between. The CDR3 spells CASSLAVTYEQYF. CDR3 bases: TGTGCCAGCAGCTTAGCGGTGACCTACGAGCAGTACTTC.

This CDR3 reads CASSLLQGRNTGELFF. CDR3 nucleotide sequence: TGTGCCAGCAGTTTATTACAGGGGCGGAACACCGGGGAGCTGTTTTTT. The V and J genes are TRBV27 and TRBJ2-2, with 7 bases aligning to TRBD1. The CDR3 totals 16 residues. V lost 1 base, J lost 1 base, and 3 bases stayed unmatched. Germline CDR1 MNHEY, CDR2 SMNVEV (reference sequence).

This sequence joins TRBV27 and TRBJ2-7, with D unresolved. Trimming took off 6 bases at V and 1 base at J, with 10 bases between the two ends. Germline V gives CDR1 MNHEY, CDR2 SMNVEV (reference sequence). The CDR3 length is 13 residues. CDR3 in DNA: TGTGCCAGCAGGTTAGATATTTCCTACGAGCAGTACTTC. Protein sequence: CASRLDISYEQYF.

This clone was seen a single time. The rearrangement links TRBV9 to TRBJ2-3; a weak D match, TRBD2 (6 bases). The germline gives CDR1 SGDLS, CDR2 YYNGEE. The CDR3 is made up of 14 amino acids. V shed 4 bases and J shed 4 bases, with 13 bases lying between them. DNA for the CDR3: TGTGCCAGCAGCCCCCGACTAGACGCAGATACGCAGTATTTT. Its translation: CASSPRLDADTQYF.

The chain carries TRBV5-6 and TRBJ1-2, with unresolved D. Germline assignment: CDR1 SGHDT and CDR2 YYEEEE. Trimming cost V 4 bases and J 8 bases, with 18 bases left between them. The CDR3 length is 14 residues. CDR3 sequence: CASSLGNDPLGYTF. CDR3 coding DNA: TGTGCCAGCAGCCTAGGAAATGACCCCTTGGGCTACACCTTC.

The chain links TRBV9 to TRBJ2-2, with TRBD2 as a possible D gene (6 bases). Trimming shortened V by 0 bases and J by 3 bases, and 6 bases separated the two germline ends. The CDR3 sequence is 14 residues long. Germline CDR1 and CDR2: SGDLS and YYNGEE. The CDR3 loop reads CASSVGGDTGELFF. CDR3 DNA: TGTGCCAGCAGCGTAGGCGGGGACACCGGGGAGCTGTTTTTT.

The table lists this clone with a count of one. The chain is built from TRBV28 and TRBJ2-7, with TRBD1 matching 9 bases. This CDR3 region has 15 residues. Germline V CDR1 and CDR2: MDHEN, SYDVKM. V was pared by 5 bases and J by 3 bases, with 8 bases of the junction left unmatched. The DNA for the CDR3 is TGTGCCAGCAGTAGCCCCCGGACAGGGGACTACGAGCAGTACTTC. This translates into CASSSPRTGDYEQYF.

The genes are TRBV15 and TRBJ2-7; TRBD2 might be the D (5 bases). The CDR3 consists of 15 residues. Trimming took 0 bases from V and 4 from J, leaving 13 bases between them. In germline, CDR1 is LNHNV, CDR2 YYDKDF (reference sequence). The CDR3: CATSRDRNRGYEQYF. CDR3 sequence (DNA): TGTGCCACCAGCAGAGATCGGAATCGGGGTTACGAGCAGTACTTC.

This chain connects TRBV4-3 to TRBJ2-7; tentatively, D is TRBD1 (6 bases). In germline, CDR1 is LGHNA, CDR2 YSLEER. V gave up 2 bases and J gave up 3 bases, with 14 bases separating them. The length of the CDR3 is 15 residues. CDR3 residues: CASSQQQGKNYEQYF. The CDR3 nucleotides read TGCGCCAGCAGCCAACAACAGGGAAAGAACTACGAGCAGTACTTC.

V usage is TRBV6-5 and J usage is TRBJ1-5; D remains ambiguous. Between the trimmed V and J ends, which lost 4 bases and 7 bases, there was a span of 11 bases. Germline CDR1 MNHEY, CDR2 SVGAGI. The CDR3 has 13 amino acids. CDR3: CASSFWVGQPQHF. The CDR3 DNA follows: TGTGCCAGCAGTTTTTGGGTTGGACAGCCCCAGCATTTT.

The CDR3 DNA follows: TGTGCCAGCAGTTACTCGTTCCCTCCCGACTACGAGCAGTACTTC. It yields the protein CASSYSFPPDYEQYF. The rearrangement links TRBV6-5 to TRBJ2-7; unclear D gene. The CDR3 has 15 amino acids. V was cut by 0 bases and J by 3 bases, with 12 bases left in between. CDR1 is MNHEY and CDR2 is SVGAGI in the germline V gene.

This clone was counted a few times. The chain links TRBV4-1 to TRBJ1-5, with D unclear. CDR3 size: 15 residues. Germline loops: CDR1 MGHRA, CDR2 YSYEKL. Trimming took off 0 bases at V and 5 bases at J, with 11 bases between the two ends. In DNA, the CDR3 is TGCGCCAGCAGCCAAGATAGGGCAAGTTATCAGCCCCAGCATTTT. Residues: CASSQDRASYQPQHF.

The J gene is TRBJ2-7, the V gene TRBV14; possibly TRBD1 for D (5 bases). The ends were cut back, 0 bases at V and 4 bases at J, with 7 bases in the middle. The V gene's germline CDR1 is SGHDN and CDR2 FVKESK. The CDR3 length is 13 residues. As DNA, the CDR3 is TGTGCCAGCAGCCAAGAAGACAGATACGAGCAGTACTTC. It yields the protein CASSQEDRYEQYF.

The chain couples TRBV7-3 to TRBJ2-1, with 10 bases that match TRBD2. In germline, CDR1 is SGHTA, CDR2 FQGTGA. The CDR3 is made up of 16 amino acids. V lost 6 bases, J lost 0 bases, and 5 bases stayed unmatched. CDR3 DNA sequence: TGTGCCAGCAGGCCTGCTAGCGGGAGCTCCTACAATGAGCAGTTCTTC. Protein product: CASRPASGSSYNEQFF.

The chain couples TRBV6-5 to TRBJ2-5, with D maybe TRBD1 (7 bases). CDR1 and CDR2 (germline): MNHEY, SVGAGI. This CDR3 contains 14 residues. V dropped 5 bases and J dropped 5 bases, with 15 bases sitting between them. Written as DNA, the CDR3 is TGTGCCAGCAGTGGTCCACAGGGGAGGGAGACCCAGTACTTC. The encoded protein is CASSGPQGRETQYF.

The gene calls are TRBV19 and TRBJ2-4; D assignment may be TRBD1 or TRBD2 (5 bases each). Germline V gives CDR1 LNHDA, CDR2 SQIVND (reference sequence). The CDR3 spans 16 residues. The V gene lost 5 bases and the J gene lost 6 bases, with 20 bases spanning the gap. The DNA of the CDR3 is TGTGCCAGTAGTTTCCCCGGGACCCTAGGGGTAAACATTCAGTACTTC. This sequence encodes CASSFPGTLGVNIQYF.

This clone rates as medium-sized. The genes are TRBV6-5 and TRBJ2-7; D may match TRBD1 or TRBD2 (6 bases each). This CDR3 has 15 residues. Germline CDR1 reads MNHEY; CDR2 reads SVGAGI. Trimming took off 6 bases at V and 5 bases at J, with 20 bases between the two ends. The CDR3 DNA follows: TGTGCCAGCAGGGCTGCGGGACACTCCCGGGACGAGCAGTACTTC. The encoded protein is CASRAAGHSRDEQYF.